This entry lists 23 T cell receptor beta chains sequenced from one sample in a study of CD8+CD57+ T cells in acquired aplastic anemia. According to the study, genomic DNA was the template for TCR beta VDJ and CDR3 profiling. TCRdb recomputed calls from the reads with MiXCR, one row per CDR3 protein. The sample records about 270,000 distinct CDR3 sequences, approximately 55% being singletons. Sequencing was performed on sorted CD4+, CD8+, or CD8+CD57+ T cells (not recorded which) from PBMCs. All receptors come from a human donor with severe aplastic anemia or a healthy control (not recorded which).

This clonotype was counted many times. CDR3 protein: CASSVRGENSPLHF. The CDR3 region has the DNA TGTGCCAGCAGCGTCAGGGGGGAGAATTCACCCCTCCACTTT. The rearrangement joins TRBV9 to TRBJ1-6; TRBD1 agrees at 7 bases. With V trimmed by 2 bases and J by 7 bases, 3 bases remained unmatched. Germline-derived CDR1 and CDR2 are SGDLS and YYNGEE. This CDR3 comprises 14 residues.

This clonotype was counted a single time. The CDR3 region is CAISEVSGSSYEQYF. CDR3 nucleotides: TGTGCCATCAGTGAGGTTAGCGGGAGCTCCTACGAGCAGTACTTC. This chain uses TRBV10-3 with TRBJ2-7; 9 nucleotides line up with TRBD2. This CDR3 is 15 amino acids long. The V gene's germline CDR1 is ENHRY and CDR2 SYGVKD. V was clipped by 2 bases and J by 0 bases; unmatched bases: 2.

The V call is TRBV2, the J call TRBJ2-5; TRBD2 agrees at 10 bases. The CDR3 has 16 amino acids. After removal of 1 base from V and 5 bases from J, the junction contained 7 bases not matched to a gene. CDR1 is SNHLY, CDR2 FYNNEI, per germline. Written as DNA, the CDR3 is TGTGCCAGCAGTGAAGGAGCGGGAGGGCCGAAGGAGACCCAGTACTTC. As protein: CASSEGAGGPKETQYF.

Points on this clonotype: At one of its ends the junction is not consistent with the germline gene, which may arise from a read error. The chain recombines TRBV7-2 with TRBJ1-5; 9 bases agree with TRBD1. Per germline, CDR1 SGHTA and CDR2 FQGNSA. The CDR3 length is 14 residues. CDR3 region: CASSSSGTGLPQHF. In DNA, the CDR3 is TGTGCCAGCAGCTCGTCCGGGACAGGGTTGCCCCAGCACTTT.

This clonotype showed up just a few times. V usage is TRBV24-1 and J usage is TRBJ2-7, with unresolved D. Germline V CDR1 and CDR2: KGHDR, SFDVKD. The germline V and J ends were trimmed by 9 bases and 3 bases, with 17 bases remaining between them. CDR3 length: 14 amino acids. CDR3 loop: CATGRRGGDYEQYF. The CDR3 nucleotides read TGTGCCACCGGTCGACGAGGTGGGGACTACGAGCAGTACTTC.

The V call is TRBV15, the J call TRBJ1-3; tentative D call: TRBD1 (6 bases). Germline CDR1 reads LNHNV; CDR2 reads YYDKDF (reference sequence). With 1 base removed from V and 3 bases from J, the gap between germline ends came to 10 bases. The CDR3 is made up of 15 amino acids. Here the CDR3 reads CATSRAGTNGNTIYF. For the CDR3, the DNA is TGTGCCACCAGCAGAGCGGGGACAAATGGAAACACCATATATTTT.

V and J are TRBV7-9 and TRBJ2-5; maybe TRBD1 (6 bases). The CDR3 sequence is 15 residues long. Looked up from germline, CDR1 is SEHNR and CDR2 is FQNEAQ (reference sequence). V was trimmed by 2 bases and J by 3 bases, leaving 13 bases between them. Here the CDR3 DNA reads TGTGCCAGCAGCTTAACAGGGAGCCTTAAAGAGACCCAGTACTTC. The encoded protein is CASSLTGSLKETQYF.

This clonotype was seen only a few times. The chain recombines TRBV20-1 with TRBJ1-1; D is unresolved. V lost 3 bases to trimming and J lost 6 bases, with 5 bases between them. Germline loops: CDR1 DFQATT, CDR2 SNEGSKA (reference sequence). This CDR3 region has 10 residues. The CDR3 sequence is CSASSAEAFF. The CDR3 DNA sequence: TGCAGTGCTAGCTCCGCTGAAGCTTTCTTT.

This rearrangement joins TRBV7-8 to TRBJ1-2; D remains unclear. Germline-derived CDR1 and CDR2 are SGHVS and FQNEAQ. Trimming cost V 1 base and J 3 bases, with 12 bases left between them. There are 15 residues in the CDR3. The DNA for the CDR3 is TGTGCCAGCAGCTTAGTGGGCACCGAATACTATGGCTACACCTTC. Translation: CASSLVGTEYYGYTF. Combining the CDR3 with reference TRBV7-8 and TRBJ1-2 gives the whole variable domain GAGVSQSPRYKVAKRGQDVALRCDPISGHVSLFWYQQALGQGPEFLTYFQNEAQLDKSGLPSDRFFAERPEGSVSTLKIQRTQQEDSAVYLCASSLVGTEYYGYTFGSGTRLTVV.

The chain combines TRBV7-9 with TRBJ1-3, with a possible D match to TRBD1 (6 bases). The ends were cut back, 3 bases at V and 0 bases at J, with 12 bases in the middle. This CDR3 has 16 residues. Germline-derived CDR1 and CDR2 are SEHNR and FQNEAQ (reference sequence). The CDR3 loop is CASSFTGTTSGNTIYF. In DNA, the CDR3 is TGTGCCAGCAGCTTTACCGGGACAACCTCTGGAAACACCATATATTTT.

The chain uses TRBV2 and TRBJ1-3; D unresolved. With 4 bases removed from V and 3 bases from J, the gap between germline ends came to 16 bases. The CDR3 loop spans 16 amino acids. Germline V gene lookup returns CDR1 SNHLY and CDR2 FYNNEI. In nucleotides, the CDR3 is TGTGCCAGCAGTGCCCCCGGGTCCACAGATGGAAACACCATATATTTT. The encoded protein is CASSAPGSTDGNTIYF.

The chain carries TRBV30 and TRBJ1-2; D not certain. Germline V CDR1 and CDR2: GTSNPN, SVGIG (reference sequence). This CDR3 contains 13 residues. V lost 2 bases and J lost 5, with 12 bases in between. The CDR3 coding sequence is TGTGCCTGGAGTAGAGGGAAATGGTATGGCTACACCTTC. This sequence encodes CAWSRGKWYGYTF.

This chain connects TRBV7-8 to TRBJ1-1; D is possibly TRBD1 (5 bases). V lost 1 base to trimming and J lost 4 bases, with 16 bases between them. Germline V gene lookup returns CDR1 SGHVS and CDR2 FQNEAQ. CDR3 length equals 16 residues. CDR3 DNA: TGTGCCAGCAGCTTAGTGATTATGGGGCCGGGCACTGAAGCTTTCTTT. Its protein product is CASSLVIMGPGTEAFF.

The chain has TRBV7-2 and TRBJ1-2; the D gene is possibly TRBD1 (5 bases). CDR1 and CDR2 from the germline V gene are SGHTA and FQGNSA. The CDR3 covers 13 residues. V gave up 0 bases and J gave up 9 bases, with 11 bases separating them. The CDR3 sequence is CASSLARDGSYTF. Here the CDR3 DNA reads TGTGCCAGCAGCTTAGCCCGGGACGGGAGCTACACCTTC.

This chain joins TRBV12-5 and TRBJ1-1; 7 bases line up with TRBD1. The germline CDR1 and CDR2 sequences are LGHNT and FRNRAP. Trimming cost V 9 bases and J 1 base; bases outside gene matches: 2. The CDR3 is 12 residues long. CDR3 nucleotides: TGTGCTAGCAGACAGGGGAACACTGAAGCTTTCTTT. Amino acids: CASRQGNTEAFF.

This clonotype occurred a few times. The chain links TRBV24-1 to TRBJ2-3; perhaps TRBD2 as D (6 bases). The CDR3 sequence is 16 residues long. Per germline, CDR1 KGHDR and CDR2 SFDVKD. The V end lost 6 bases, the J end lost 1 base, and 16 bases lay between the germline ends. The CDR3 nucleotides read TGTGCCACCAGTCCGGGACTTGGAGGGGGCACAGATACGCAGTATTTT. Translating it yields CATSPGLGGGTDTQYF.

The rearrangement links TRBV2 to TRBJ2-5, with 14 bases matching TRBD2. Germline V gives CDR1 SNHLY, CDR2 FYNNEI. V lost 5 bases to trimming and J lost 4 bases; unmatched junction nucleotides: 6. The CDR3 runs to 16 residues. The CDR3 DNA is TGTGCCAGCAGTCCTGGACTAGCGGGGGGAGGAGAGACCCAGTACTTC. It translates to CASSPGLAGGGETQYF. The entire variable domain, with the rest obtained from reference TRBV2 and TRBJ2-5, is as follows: EPEVTQTPSHQVTQMGQEVILRCVPISNHLYFYWYRQILGQKVEFLVSFYNNEISEKSEIFDDQFSVERPDGSNFTLKIRSTKLEDSAMYFCASSPGLAGGGETQYFGPGTRLLVL.

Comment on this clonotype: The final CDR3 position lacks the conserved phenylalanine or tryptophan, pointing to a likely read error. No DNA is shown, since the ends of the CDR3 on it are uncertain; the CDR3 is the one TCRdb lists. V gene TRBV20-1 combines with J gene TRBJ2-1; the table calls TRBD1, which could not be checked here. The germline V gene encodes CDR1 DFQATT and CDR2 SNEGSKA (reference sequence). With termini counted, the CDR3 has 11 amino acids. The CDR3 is CSAPKTGDPLL.

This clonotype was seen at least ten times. The CDR3 nucleotides read TGTGCCAGCAGTTTAGCTTCCCATGGCTACGGACAGGGAAAAGAGACCCAGTACTTC. Its translation is CASSLASHGYGQGKETQYF. This chain joins TRBV12-3 or TRBV12-4 and TRBJ2-5; 8 bases are a match to TRBD1. The trim removed 0 bases at V and 3 bases at J, leaving 15 bases unmatched. The CDR3 covers 19 residues.

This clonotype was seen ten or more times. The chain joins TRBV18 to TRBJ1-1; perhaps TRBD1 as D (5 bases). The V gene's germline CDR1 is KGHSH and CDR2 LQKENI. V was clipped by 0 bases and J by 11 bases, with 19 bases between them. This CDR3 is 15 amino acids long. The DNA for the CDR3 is TGTGCCAGCTCACCACCGTCATCAGGGCGGGTCAATGCTTTCTTT. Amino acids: CASSPPSSGRVNAFF.

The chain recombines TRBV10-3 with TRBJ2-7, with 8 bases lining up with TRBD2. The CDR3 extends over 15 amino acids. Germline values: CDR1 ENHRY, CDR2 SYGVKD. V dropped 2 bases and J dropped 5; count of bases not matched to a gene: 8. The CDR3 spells CAISEHREGANEQYF. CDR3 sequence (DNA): TGTGCCATCAGTGAGCATCGGGAGGGAGCGAACGAGCAGTACTTC.

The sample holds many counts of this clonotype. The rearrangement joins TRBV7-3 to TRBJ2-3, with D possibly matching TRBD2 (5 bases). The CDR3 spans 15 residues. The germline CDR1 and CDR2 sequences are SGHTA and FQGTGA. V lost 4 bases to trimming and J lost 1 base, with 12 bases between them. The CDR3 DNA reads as TGTGCCAGCAGCTCCTCTAACGGGGGCACAGATACGCAGTATTTT. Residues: CASSSSNGGTDTQYF.

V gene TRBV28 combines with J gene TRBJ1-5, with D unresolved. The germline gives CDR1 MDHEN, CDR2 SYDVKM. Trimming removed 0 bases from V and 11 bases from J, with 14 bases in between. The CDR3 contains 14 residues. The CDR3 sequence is CASSLWKGRESQHF. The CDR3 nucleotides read TGTGCCAGCAGTTTATGGAAAGGGCGGGAGTCCCAGCATTTT.